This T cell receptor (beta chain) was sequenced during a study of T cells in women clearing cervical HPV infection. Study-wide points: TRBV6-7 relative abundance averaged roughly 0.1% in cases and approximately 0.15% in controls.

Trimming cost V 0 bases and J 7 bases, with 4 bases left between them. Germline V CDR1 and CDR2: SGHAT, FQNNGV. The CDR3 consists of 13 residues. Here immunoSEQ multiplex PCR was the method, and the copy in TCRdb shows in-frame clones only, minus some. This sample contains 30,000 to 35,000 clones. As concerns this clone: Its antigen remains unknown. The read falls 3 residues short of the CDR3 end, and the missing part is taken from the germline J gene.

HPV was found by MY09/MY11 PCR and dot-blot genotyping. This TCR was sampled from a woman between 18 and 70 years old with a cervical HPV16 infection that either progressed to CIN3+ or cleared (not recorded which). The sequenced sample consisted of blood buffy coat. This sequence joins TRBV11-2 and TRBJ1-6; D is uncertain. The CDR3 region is CASSLDPNSPLHF. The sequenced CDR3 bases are TGTGCCAGCAGCTTAGATCCGAATTCACCC.